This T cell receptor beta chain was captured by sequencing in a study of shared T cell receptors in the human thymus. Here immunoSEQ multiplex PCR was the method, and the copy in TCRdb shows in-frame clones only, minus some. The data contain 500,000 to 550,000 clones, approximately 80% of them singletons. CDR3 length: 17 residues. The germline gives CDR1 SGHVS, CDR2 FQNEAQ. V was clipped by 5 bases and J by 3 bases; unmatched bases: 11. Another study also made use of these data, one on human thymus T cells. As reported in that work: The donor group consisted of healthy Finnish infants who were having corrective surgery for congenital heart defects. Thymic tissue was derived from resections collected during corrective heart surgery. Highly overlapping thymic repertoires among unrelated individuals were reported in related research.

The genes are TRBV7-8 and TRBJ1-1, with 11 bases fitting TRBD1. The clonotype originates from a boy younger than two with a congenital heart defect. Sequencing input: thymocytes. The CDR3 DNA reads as TGTGCCAGCAGCACCTGGACAGGGGGCCCTGTAGACACTGAAGCTTTCTTT. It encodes CASSTWTGGPVDTEAFF.